The next 8 T cell receptor beta chains were all read from a single sample in a study of T cells in Graves' hyperthyroidism and ophthalmopathy. TCR beta CDR3 sequences were amplified from RNA transcripts. The HTBI primer set was used in a first-round RT-PCR of the TCR CDR3. TCRdb fed the multiplex PCR reads into MiXCR, producing one record per CDR3 protein. The profile covers about 640,000 distinct CDR3 sequences, with about 14% appearing a single time and approximately 12% taken by the ten largest. The sample was blood. The receptor source for this set is a woman aged 45-59 years with Graves' ophthalmopathy.

This clonotype was recorded at least ten times. The chain links TRBV20-1 to TRBJ2-7, with D unresolved. V was shortened by 1 base and J by 5 bases, with 9 bases between the two germline ends. This CDR3 contains 12 residues. The germline V gene encodes CDR1 DFQATT and CDR2 SNEGSKA (reference sequence). This CDR3 reads CSARGTANEQYF. The CDR3 coding sequence is TGCAGTGCTAGAGGCACGGCCAACGAGCAGTACTTC.

The chain links TRBV4-1 to TRBJ2-3, with 7 bases that match TRBD2. This CDR3 comprises 16 residues. Trimming took 4 bases from V and 3 from J; bases not matched to a gene: 10. Germline loops: CDR1 MGHRA, CDR2 YSYEKL. CDR3 nucleotides: TGCGCCAGCAGCCTCTTGTCGAGCGGGATAACAGATACGCAGTATTTT. Residues: CASSLLSSGITDTQYF.

This CDR3 reads CASSFRSSGSRTGELFF. DNA for the CDR3: TGTGCCAGCAGTTTTCGGAGTAGCGGGAGTCGTACCGGGGAGCTGTTTTTT. J is TRBJ2-2 and V is TRBV27; 9 nucleotides match TRBD2. CDR3 length: 17 residues. Germline trimming cut 3 bases from V and 5 bases from J; bases unmatched to any gene: 10. The V gene's germline CDR1 is MNHEY and CDR2 SMNVEV (reference sequence).

This clonotype was seen at least ten times. The chain uses TRBV7-2 and TRBJ2-3; D not certain. The V gene's germline CDR1 is SGHTA and CDR2 FQGNSA. CDR3 length: 12 amino acids. The V end was cut by 6 bases, the J end by 1 base, with 5 bases between. CDR3 residues: CASRFRTDTQYF. The DNA for the CDR3 is TGTGCCAGCAGGTTTCGCACAGATACGCAGTATTTT.

This clonotype was found many times. This sequence joins TRBV30 and TRBJ2-7, with TRBD2 matching over 9 bases. Germline CDR1 GTSNPN, CDR2 SVGIG (reference sequence). The V gene end was trimmed by 8 bases and the J gene end by 1 base; junction bases not matched to a gene: 3. The length of the CDR3 is 12 residues. As DNA, the CDR3 is TGTGCCACGAGCGGGAGGTCCTACGAGCAGTACTTC. Its translation is CATSGRSYEQYF.

Ten or more counts support this clonotype. V and J are TRBV2 and TRBJ1-5, with D possibly TRBD1 on 5 matching bases. The ends were cut back, 1 base at V and 3 bases at J, with 16 bases in the middle. CDR3 length equals 17 residues. Germline lookup yields CDR1 SNHLY and CDR2 FYNNEI. In nucleotides, the CDR3 is TGTGCCAGCAGTGAAGTTCAGGGAGGACGGCTCAATCAGCCCCAGCATTTT. Encoded protein: CASSEVQGGRLNQPQHF.

This clonotype was counted between two and nine times. The V and J genes are TRBV15 and TRBJ1-1, with TRBD1 matching over 8 bases. This CDR3 comprises 17 residues. In germline, CDR1 is LNHNV, CDR2 YYDKDF (reference sequence). Trimming took 0 bases from V and 7 from J; bases not matched to a gene: 13. CDR3: CATSRDTLGTGTLEAFF. In DNA, the CDR3 is TGTGCCACCAGCAGAGACACCCTCGGGACAGGCACTCTTGAAGCTTTCTTT.

This clonotype was seen a single time. The chain carries TRBV27 and TRBJ2-3; 11 nucleotides line up with TRBD2. The V gene end was trimmed by 5 bases and the J gene end by 4 bases; junction bases not matched to a gene: 8. This CDR3 is built from 16 residues. CDR1 and CDR2 (germline): MNHEY, SMNVEV (reference sequence). As DNA, the CDR3 is TGTGCCAGCAGTCCCAAGACTAGCGGGACCCCAGATACGCAGTATTTT. This encodes CASSPKTSGTPDTQYF.